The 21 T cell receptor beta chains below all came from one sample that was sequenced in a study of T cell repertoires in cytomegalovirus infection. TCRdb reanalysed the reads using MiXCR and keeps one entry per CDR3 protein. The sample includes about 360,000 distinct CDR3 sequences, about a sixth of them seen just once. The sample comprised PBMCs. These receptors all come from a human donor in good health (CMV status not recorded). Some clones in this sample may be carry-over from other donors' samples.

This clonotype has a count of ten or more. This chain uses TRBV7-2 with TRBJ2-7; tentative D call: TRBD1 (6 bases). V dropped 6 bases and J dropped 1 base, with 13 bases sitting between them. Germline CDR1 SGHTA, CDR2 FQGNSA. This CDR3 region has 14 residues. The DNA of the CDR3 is TGTGCCAGCAGGTCGCGGCAGGGGTCCTACGAGCAGTACTTC. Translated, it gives CASRSRQGSYEQYF.

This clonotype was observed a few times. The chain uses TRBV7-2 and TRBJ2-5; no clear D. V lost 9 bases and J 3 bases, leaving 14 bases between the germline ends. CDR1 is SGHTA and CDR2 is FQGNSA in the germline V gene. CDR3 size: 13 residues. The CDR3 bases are TGTGCCAGTCTATCGATGGCGGAAGAGACCCAGTACTTC. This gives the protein CASLSMAEETQYF.

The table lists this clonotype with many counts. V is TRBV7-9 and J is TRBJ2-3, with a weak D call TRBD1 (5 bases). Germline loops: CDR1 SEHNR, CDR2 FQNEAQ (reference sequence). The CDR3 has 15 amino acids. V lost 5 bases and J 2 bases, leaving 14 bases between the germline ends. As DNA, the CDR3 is TGTGCCAGCAGCCCCTCAGTAGGGGCCACAGATACGCAGTATTTT. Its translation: CASSPSVGATDTQYF. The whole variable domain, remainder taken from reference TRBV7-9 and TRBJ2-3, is DTGVSQNPRHKITKRGQNVTFRCDPISEHNRLYWYRQTLGQGPEFLTYFQNEAQLEKSRLLSDRFSAERPKGSFSTLEIQRTEQGDSAMYLCASSPSVGATDTQYFGPGTRLTVL.

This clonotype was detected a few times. The CDR3 DNA reads as TGTGCCAGCAGTTTGCTGGAGAGCACTGAAGCTTTCTTT. Translated: CASSLLESTEAFF. This chain joins TRBV12-3 or TRBV12-4 and TRBJ1-1; D remains ambiguous. This CDR3 has 13 amino acids. The V end lost 3 bases, the J end lost 4 bases, and 9 bases lay between the germline ends.

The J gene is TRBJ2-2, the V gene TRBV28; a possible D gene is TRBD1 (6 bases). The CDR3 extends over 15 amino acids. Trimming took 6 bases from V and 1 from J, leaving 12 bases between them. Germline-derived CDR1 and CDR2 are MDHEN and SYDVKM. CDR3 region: CASRQGGMNTGELFF. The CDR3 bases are TGTGCCAGCAGACAGGGTGGTATGAACACCGGGGAGCTGTTTTTT.

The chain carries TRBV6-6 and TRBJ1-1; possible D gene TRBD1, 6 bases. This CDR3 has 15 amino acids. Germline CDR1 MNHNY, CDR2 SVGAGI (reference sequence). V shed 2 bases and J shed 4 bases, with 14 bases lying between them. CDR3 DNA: TGTGCCAGCAGTTACCAGGGGATGTTCGGCACTGAAGCTTTCTTT. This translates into CASSYQGMFGTEAFF.

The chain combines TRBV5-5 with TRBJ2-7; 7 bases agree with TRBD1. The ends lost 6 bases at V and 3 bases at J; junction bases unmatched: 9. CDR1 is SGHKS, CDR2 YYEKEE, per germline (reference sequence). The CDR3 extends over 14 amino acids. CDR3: CASTGTATNYEQYF. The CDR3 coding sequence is TGTGCCAGCACTGGGACAGCCACAAACTACGAGCAGTACTTC. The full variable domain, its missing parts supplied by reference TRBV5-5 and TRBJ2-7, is DAGVTQSPTHLIKTRGQQVTLRCSPISGHKSVSWYQQVLGQGPQFIFQYYEKEERGRGNFPDRFSARQFPNYSSELNVNALLLGDSALYLCASTGTATNYEQYFGPGTRLTVT.

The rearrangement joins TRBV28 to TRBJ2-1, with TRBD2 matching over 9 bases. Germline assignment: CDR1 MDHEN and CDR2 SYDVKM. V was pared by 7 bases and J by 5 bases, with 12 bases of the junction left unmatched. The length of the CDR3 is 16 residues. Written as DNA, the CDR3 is TGTGCCAGCACCGGAATAAGGCGGGGGGGGCACAATGAGCAGTTCTTC. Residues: CASTGIRRGGHNEQFF.

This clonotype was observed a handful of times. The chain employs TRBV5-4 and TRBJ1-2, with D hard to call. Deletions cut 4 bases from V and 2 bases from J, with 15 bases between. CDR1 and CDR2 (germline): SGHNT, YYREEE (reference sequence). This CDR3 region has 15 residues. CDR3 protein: CASSPRKDGNYGYTF. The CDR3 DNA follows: TGTGCCAGCAGCCCAAGGAAGGACGGGAACTATGGCTACACCTTC.

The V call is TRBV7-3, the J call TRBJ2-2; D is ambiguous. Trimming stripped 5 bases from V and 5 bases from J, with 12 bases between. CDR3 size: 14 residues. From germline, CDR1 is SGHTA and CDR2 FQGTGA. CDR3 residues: CASSPIVITGELFF. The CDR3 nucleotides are TGTGCCAGCAGCCCGATTGTTATTACCGGGGAGCTGTTTTTT.

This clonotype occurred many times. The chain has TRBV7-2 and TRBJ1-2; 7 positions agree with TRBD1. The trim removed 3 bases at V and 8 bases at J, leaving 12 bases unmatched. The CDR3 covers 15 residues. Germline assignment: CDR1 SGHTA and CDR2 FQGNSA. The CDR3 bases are TGTGCCAGCAGCTTGGTACAGGGGAGGTCTGTCGGCTACACCTTC. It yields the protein CASSLVQGRSVGYTF.

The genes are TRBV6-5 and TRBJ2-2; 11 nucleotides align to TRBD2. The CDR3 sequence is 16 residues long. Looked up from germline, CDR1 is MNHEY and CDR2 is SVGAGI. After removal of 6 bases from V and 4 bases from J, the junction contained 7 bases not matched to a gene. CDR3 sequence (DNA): TGTGCCAGCAGAGCTAGGACTAGCGGGCCCACCGGGGAGCTGTTTTTT. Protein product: CASRARTSGPTGELFF.

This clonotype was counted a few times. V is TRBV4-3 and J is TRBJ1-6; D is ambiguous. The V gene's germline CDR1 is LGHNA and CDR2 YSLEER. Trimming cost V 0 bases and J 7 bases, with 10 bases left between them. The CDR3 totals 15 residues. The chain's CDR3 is CASSQDHDGNSPLHF. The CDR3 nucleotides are TGCGCCAGCAGCCAAGATCACGACGGGAATTCACCCCTCCACTTT.

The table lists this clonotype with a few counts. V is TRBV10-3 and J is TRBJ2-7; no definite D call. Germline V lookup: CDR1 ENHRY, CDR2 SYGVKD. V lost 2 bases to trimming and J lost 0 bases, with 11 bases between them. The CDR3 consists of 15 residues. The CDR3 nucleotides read TGTGCCATCAGTGAGAGAAGTGAAGTCTCCTACGAGCAGTACTTC. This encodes CAISERSEVSYEQYF.

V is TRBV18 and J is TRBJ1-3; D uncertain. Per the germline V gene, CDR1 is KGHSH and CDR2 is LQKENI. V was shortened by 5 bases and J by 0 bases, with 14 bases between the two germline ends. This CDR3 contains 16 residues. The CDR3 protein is CASSATPLSSGNTIYF. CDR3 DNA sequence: TGTGCCAGCTCAGCGACCCCTCTAAGCTCTGGAAACACCATATATTTT. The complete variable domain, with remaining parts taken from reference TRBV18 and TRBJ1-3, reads NAGVMQNPRHLVRRRGQEARLRCSPMKGHSHVYWYRQLPEEGLKFMVYLQKENIIDESGMPKERFSAEFPKEGPSILRIQQVVRGDSAAYFCASSATPLSSGNTIYFGEGSWLTVV.

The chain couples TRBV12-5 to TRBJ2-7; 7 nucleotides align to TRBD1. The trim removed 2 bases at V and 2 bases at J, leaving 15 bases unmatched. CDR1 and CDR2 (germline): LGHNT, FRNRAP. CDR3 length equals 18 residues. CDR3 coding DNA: TGTGCTAGTGGTTTGACACCCGACGGACAGGCAGGGGCCTACGAGCAGTACTTC. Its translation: CASGLTPDGQAGAYEQYF.

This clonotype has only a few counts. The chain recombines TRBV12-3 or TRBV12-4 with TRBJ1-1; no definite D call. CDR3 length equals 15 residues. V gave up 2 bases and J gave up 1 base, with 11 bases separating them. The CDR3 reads CASSLFKGPNTEAFF. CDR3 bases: TGTGCCAGCAGTTTATTCAAGGGCCCGAACACTGAAGCTTTCTTT.

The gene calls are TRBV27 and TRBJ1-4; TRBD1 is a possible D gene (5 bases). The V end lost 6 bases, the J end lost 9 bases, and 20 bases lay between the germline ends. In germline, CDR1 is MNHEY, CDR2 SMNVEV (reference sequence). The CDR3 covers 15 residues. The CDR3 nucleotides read TGTGCCAGCAGCCCCTGGGGGGGTAGGTGGCAAAAACTGTTTTTT. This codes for CASSPWGGRWQKLFF.

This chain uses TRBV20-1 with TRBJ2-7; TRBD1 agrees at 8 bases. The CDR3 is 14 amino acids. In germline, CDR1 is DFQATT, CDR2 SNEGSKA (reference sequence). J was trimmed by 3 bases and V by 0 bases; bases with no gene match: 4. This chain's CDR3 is CSARDDRGDYEQYF. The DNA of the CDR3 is TGCAGTGCTAGAGATGACAGGGGAGACTACGAGCAGTACTTC.

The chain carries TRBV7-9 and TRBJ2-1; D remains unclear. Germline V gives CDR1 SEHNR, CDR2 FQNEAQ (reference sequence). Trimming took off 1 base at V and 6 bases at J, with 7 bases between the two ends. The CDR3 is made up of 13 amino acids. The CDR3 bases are TGTGCCAGCAGCTTAGGTGAGCTCAATGAGCAGTTCTTC. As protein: CASSLGELNEQFF.

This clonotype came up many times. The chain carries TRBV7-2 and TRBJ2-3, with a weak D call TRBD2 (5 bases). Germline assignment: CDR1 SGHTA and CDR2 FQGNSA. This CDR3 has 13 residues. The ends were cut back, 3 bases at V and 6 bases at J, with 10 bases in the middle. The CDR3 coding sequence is TGTGCCAGCAGCTTCAGCCCGGGGGATACGCAGTATTTT. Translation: CASSFSPGDTQYF.